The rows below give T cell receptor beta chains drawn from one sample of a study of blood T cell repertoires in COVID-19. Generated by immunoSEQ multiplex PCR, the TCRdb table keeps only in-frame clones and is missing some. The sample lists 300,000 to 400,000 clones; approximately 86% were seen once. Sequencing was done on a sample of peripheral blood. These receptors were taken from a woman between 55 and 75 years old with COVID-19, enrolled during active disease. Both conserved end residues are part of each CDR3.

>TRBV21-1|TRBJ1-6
CASSPRAGFNSPLHF
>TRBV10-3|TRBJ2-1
CAIGAYYNEQFF
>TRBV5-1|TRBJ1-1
CASRKGQDTEAFF
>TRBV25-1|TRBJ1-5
CASSGSGGKNQPQHF
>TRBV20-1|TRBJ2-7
CSAGDIYEQYF
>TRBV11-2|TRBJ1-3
CASSLDRGNTIYF
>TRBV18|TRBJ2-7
CASSYGQYNEQYF
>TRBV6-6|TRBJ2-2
CASSYDRDGELFF
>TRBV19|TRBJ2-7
CASSIEFRGSVEQYF
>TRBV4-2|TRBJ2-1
CASSQDRIAGGAEQFF
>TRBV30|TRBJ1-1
CAWSETGRTEAFF
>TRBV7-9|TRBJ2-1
CASSFSEGGEQFF
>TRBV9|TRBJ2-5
CASSRRTDQETQYF
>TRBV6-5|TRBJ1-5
CASSYGAAGSDQPQHF